This T cell receptor (beta chain) was recovered during a study of blood T cell repertoires in COVID-19. Turning to the study itself: T cells, B-cell-depleted T cells, or PBMCs supplied cDNA or gDNA.

Using immunoSEQ multiplex PCR, the repertoire was profiled, and TCRdb retains in-frame clones only, with some absent. The sample has fewer than 140,000 clones, less than 85% seen once. The germline V gene has CDR1 LNHDA and CDR2 SQIVND (reference sequence). The V and J ends lost 4 bases and 0 bases respectively, with 10 bases between them. CDR3 length equals 14 residues. The rearrangement uses TRBV19 and TRBJ2-7; no definite D call. The sequenced sample was peripheral blood. The receptor's source is a woman aged 55-69 years with acute or convalescent COVID-19. CDR3 coding DNA: TGTGCCAGTAGTAGACTCGACGGCTCCTACGAGCAGTACTTC. Translation gives CASSRLDGSYEQYF.